The 29 T cell receptor beta chains in this list originate from one sample, sequenced in a study of blood T cells in healthy people across ages. A second PCR of roughly 7 to 11 cycles used a sample-barcoded 5' primer and a J-beta primer mix. TCRdb itself ran the 5' RACE reads through MiXCR, one entry per CDR3 protein. The data hold about 1.5 million distinct CDR3 sequences, with 35% to 45% observed a single time. Sequenced sample: blood. These receptors came from a woman aged 18-30 years in good health.

This clonotype was seen only a few times. The chain is built from TRBV3-1 and TRBJ2-7; D uncertain. V dropped 1 base and J dropped 2 bases, with 6 bases sitting between them. In germline, CDR1 is LGHDT, CDR2 YNNKEL (reference sequence). The CDR3 spans 13 residues. In nucleotides, the CDR3 is TGTGCCAGCAGCCAAGGTATCACCTACGAGCAGTACTTC. Its translation: CASSQGITYEQYF.

This clonotype was found a few times. The rearrangement links TRBV27 to TRBJ2-7, with a tentative D call TRBD2 (5 bases). The CDR3 runs to 14 residues. Trimming left V 7 bases short and J 2 bases short, with 15 bases between. CDR1 is MNHEY and CDR2 is SMNVEV in the germline V gene (reference sequence). DNA for the CDR3: TGTGCCAGCACCTCGGGGAAAAATGCCTACGAGCAGTACTTC. Protein: CASTSGKNAYEQYF.

The CDR3: CASSPQPGTLYEQYF. As DNA, the CDR3 is TGTGCCAGCAGTCCCCAACCCGGGACCCTCTACGAGCAGTACTTC. The chain combines TRBV12-3 or TRBV12-4 with TRBJ2-7; D tentatively fits TRBD1 or TRBD2 (5 bases each). The CDR3 has 15 residues. V was cut by 5 bases and J by 3 bases, with 17 bases left in between.

This clonotype was seen a handful of times. This chain connects TRBV7-9 to TRBJ2-2; 8 positions agree with TRBD1. Per germline, CDR1 SEHNR and CDR2 FQNEAQ (reference sequence). The CDR3 is made up of 17 amino acids. V lost 5 bases to trimming and J lost 4 bases; unmatched junction nucleotides: 12. In DNA form, the CDR3 reads TGTGCCAGCAGCACCCAGATCGGGACAGGACCCACCGGGGAGCTGTTTTTT. Its protein product is CASSTQIGTGPTGELFF.

This clonotype showed up just a few times. This chain links TRBV7-2 with TRBJ2-4; D is unresolved. Trimming removed 1 base at V and 13 bases at J, with 17 bases between. Germline V CDR1 and CDR2: SGHTA, FQGNSA. There are 14 residues in the CDR3. The CDR3 nucleotides are TGTGCCAGCAGCTTAGTGGTATCCGCGCCTGAGCAGTACTTC. This encodes CASSLVVSAPEQYF.

This rearrangement joins TRBV7-9 to TRBJ2-5, with 7 bases fitting TRBD2. The trim removed 5 bases at V and 2 bases at J, leaving 5 bases unmatched. In germline, CDR1 is SEHNR, CDR2 FQNEAQ (reference sequence). This CDR3 has 14 residues. CDR3 loop: CASSQREQQETQYF. The CDR3 DNA follows: TGTGCCAGCAGCCAGCGGGAACAACAAGAGACCCAGTACTTC.

V usage is TRBV5-1 and J usage is TRBJ2-7, with D perhaps TRBD1 (5 bases). The V end lost 0 bases, the J end lost 1 base, and 17 bases lay between the germline ends. Germline loops: CDR1 SGHRS, CDR2 YFSETQ. The CDR3 covers 17 residues. The CDR3 nucleotides are TGCGCCAGCAGCTTGGGGCCTGCGTCAGGGAAATCCTACGAGCAGTACTTC. It codes for CASSLGPASGKSYEQYF.

The chain carries TRBV28 and TRBJ1-5; possibly TRBD1 for D (6 bases). Per the germline V gene, CDR1 is MDHEN and CDR2 is SYDVKM. The V end was cut by 5 bases, the J end by 4 bases, with 15 bases between. The CDR3 runs to 15 residues. The CDR3 sequence is CASSGRGGENQPQHF. The CDR3 DNA follows: TGTGCCAGCAGTGGCAGGGGAGGGGAGAATCAGCCCCAGCATTTT.

The chain recombines TRBV7-9 with TRBJ2-5; D unresolved. The CDR3 runs to 17 residues. V was trimmed by 6 bases and J by 11 bases, leaving 31 bases between them. Germline assignment: CDR1 SEHNR and CDR2 FQNEAQ (reference sequence). CDR3 loop: CASRPPLDAFLYNEQYF. For the CDR3, the DNA is TGTGCCAGCAGACCTCCTCTAGATGCATTTCTCTACAATGAGCAGTACTTC.

The chain links TRBV9 to TRBJ2-7; TRBD2 matches at 13 bases. Unmatched junction bases numbered 7, after V lost 1 base and J lost 0 bases. The CDR3 totals 18 residues. Per the germline V gene, CDR1 is SGDLS and CDR2 is YYNGEE. CDR3: CASSVSGTSGANSYEQYF. As DNA, the CDR3 is TGTGCCAGCAGCGTATCTGGGACTAGCGGGGCCAACTCCTACGAGCAGTACTTC.

The chain carries TRBV6-5 and TRBJ2-7, with TRBD2 identical over 8 bases. Per germline, CDR1 MNHEY and CDR2 SVGAGI. This CDR3 has 16 amino acids. The V gene end was trimmed by 2 bases and the J gene end by 3 bases; junction bases not matched to a gene: 9. CDR3 DNA sequence: TGTGCCAGCAGTTACCCGGTTTCCAGCGGGAGCTACGAGCAGTACTTC. It encodes CASSYPVSSGSYEQYF.

This clonotype was seen only a few times. The chain uses TRBV20-1 and TRBJ1-2; D gene unclear. The length of the CDR3 is 14 residues. V lost 5 bases, J lost 2 bases, and 15 bases lay in between. Germline CDR1 reads DFQATT; CDR2 reads SNEGSKA (reference sequence). The CDR3 sequence: CSASAKAENYGYTF. The CDR3 DNA sequence: TGCAGTGCTTCAGCCAAGGCGGAAAACTATGGCTACACCTTC.

The chain links TRBV5-1 to TRBJ2-4; no firm D call. Matching the DNA end better, TRBJ2-7 makes the J call doubtful. The CDR3 covers 14 residues. CDR1 SGHRS and CDR2 YFSETQ come from the germline V gene. The CDR3 DNA is TGCGCCAGCAGCTTAGTAGGGCCCCCCTACGAGCAGTACTTC. Protein sequence: CASSLVGPPYEQYF.

The chain has TRBV29-1 and TRBJ1-2, with D tentatively TRBD1 (5 bases). V lost 4 bases to trimming and J lost 2 bases, with 8 bases between them. This CDR3 contains 12 residues. From germline, CDR1 is SQVTM and CDR2 ANQGSEA. CDR3 coding DNA: TGCAGCGTTGTTCGGGGGAACTATGGCTACACCTTC. This codes for CSVVRGNYGYTF.

About this clonotype: One end of the junction is discordant with germline, which a read error may explain. The chain uses TRBV4-1 and TRBJ2-7; TRBD2 matches at 14 bases. This CDR3 has 14 residues. Germline CDR1 is MGHRA and CDR2 is YSYEKL. The CDR3 reads CASGTSGGFNERYF. The CDR3 coding sequence is TGCGCCAGCGGGACTAGCGGGGGTTTCAACGAGCGGTACTTC.

The J gene is TRBJ2-3, the V gene TRBV4-1; D unresolved. V lost 3 bases to trimming and J lost 10 bases, with 11 bases between them. This CDR3 spans 12 amino acids. Germline CDR1 reads MGHRA; CDR2 reads YSYEKL. The CDR3 sequence: CASSQGVQAQYF. The DNA for the CDR3 is TGCGCCAGCAGCCAGGGTGTGCAGGCGCAGTATTTT.

This chain joins TRBV7-6 and TRBJ2-1, with 9 bases matching TRBD2. Germline V gives CDR1 SGHVS, CDR2 FNYEAQ. The V and J ends lost 5 bases and 5 bases, in that order; junction bases with no gene match: 10. The CDR3 runs 16 residues. As DNA, the CDR3 is TGTGCCAGCAGCCAAGAGCGGGGGGCACCGAACAATGAGCAGTTCTTC. It is translated as CASSQERGAPNNEQFF.

This clonotype was seen a few times. The V and J genes are TRBV5-1 and TRBJ2-3; possibly TRBD1 or TRBD2 for D (5 bases each). The germline CDR1 and CDR2 sequences are SGHRS and YFSETQ. CDR3 length equals 15 residues. V was clipped by 3 bases and J by 1 base, with 12 bases between them. CDR3 in amino acids: CASSSRGTGTDTQYF. The CDR3 bases are TGCGCCAGCAGCTCCCGTGGGACCGGCACAGATACGCAGTATTTT.

The CDR3 is CATSDGQGKNRNEQFF. The DNA for the CDR3 is TGTGCCACCAGTGATGGACAGGGTAAAAATAGGAATGAGCAGTTCTTC. The chain employs TRBV24-1 and TRBJ2-1, with 8 bases matching TRBD1. Unmatched junction bases numbered 10, after V lost 3 bases and J lost 7 bases. The CDR3 runs to 16 residues. The germline gives CDR1 KGHDR, CDR2 SFDVKD.

CDR3 residues: CASSNSGGDYGYTF. CDR3 nucleotides: TGTGCCAGCAGTAACTCAGGGGGCGACTATGGCTACACCTTC. The chain has TRBV28 and TRBJ1-2; 8 bases agree with TRBD1. The CDR3 has 14 amino acids. V lost 5 bases and J lost 3; bases outside the gene matches: 5. Germline CDR1 MDHEN, CDR2 SYDVKM.

The gene calls are TRBV14 and TRBJ2-7; D remains unclear. Germline CDR1 SGHDN, CDR2 FVKESK. The CDR3 runs to 15 residues. Trimming left V 0 bases short and J 6 bases short, with 15 bases between. CDR3 sequence (DNA): TGTGCCAGCAGCCAAGATCTTCCAGGATCCGGCGAGCAGTACTTC. Protein product: CASSQDLPGSGEQYF. The variable domain in full, with the rest retrieved from reference TRBV14 and TRBJ2-7, is EAGVTQFPSHSVIEKGQTVTLRCDPISGHDNLYWYRRVMGKEIKFLLHFVKESKQDESGMPNNRFLAERTGGTYSTLKVQPAELEDSGVYFCASSQDLPGSGEQYFGPGTRLTVT.

Here the CDR3 reads CSGGGRYNEQFF. The CDR3 nucleotides read TGCAGCGGGGGGGGCCGTTACAATGAGCAGTTCTTC. The V call is TRBV29-1, the J call TRBJ2-1, with TRBD2 as a possible D gene (7 bases). Germline V CDR1 and CDR2: SQVTM, ANQGSEA. Trimming removed 7 bases at V and 4 bases at J, with 11 bases between. The CDR3 is made up of 12 amino acids.

The genes are TRBV20-1 and TRBJ2-3; TRBD1 is a possible D gene (5 bases). The CDR3 is made up of 16 amino acids. V was trimmed by 3 bases and J by 5 bases, leaving 21 bases between them. CDR1 DFQATT and CDR2 SNEGSKA come from the germline V gene (reference sequence). CDR3 residues: CSARLGGAVFGDTQYF. The CDR3 region has the DNA TGCAGTGCTAGGCTTGGTGGGGCCGTTTTTGGAGATACGCAGTATTTT.

This clonotype came up once. The genes are TRBV13 and TRBJ2-5, with 9 bases matching TRBD2. The J call may be in error: the DNA end matches TRBJ2-7 better. CDR1 PRHDT and CDR2 FYEKMQ come from the germline V gene (reference sequence). The CDR3 extends over 14 amino acids. The CDR3 spells CASSLGSGGSEQYF. DNA for the CDR3: TGTGCCAGCAGCTTAGGTAGCGGGGGAAGCGAGCAGTACTTC.

The chain links TRBV11-3 to TRBJ2-1; TRBD2 matches at 11 bases. Trimming removed 4 bases from V and 3 bases from J; junction bases left unmatched: 5. The CDR3 loop spans 16 amino acids. Germline CDR1 reads SGHNT; CDR2 reads YENEEA. CDR3 amino acids: CASSSDTSGGYNEQFF. In nucleotides, the CDR3 is TGTGCCAGCAGCTCCGACACTAGCGGGGGCTACAATGAGCAGTTCTTC.

V is TRBV12-3 or TRBV12-4 and J is TRBJ1-6; TRBD1 matches 8 bases. The CDR3 loop spans 15 amino acids. V lost 0 bases to trimming and J lost 6 bases; unmatched junction nucleotides: 1. CDR3 region: CASSLATGVNSPLHF. CDR3 sequence (DNA): TGTGCCAGCAGTTTAGCGACAGGGGTTAATTCACCCCTCCACTTT.

This rearrangement joins TRBV20-1 to TRBJ2-1, with D possibly being TRBD1 (6 bases). The CDR3 runs 15 residues. The V gene lost 5 bases and the J gene lost 0 bases, with 14 bases spanning the gap. CDR1 is DFQATT and CDR2 is SNEGSKA in the germline V gene (reference sequence). The CDR3 is CSAPKGESSYNEQFF. The CDR3 region has the DNA TGCAGTGCTCCTAAGGGGGAGTCCTCCTACAATGAGCAGTTCTTC.

This clonotype was found once. This chain connects TRBV21-1 to TRBJ2-3; TRBD1 is the table's D call and was not checked against the DNA. TRBV21-1 is a pseudogene segment. This CDR3 is 17 amino acids long. CDR3 DNA sequence: TGTGCCAGCAGCAAAGATCCCGTGGAGACTATCACAGATACGCAGTATTTT. It is translated as CASSKDPVETITDTQYF.

The chain is built from TRBV7-2 and TRBJ2-2; perhaps TRBD1 as D (5 bases). The CDR3 is 13 amino acids. V was trimmed by 1 base and J by 7 bases, leaving 7 bases between them. Germline V gives CDR1 SGHTA, CDR2 FQGNSA. CDR3 residues: CASSLEGYGELFF. CDR3 bases: TGTGCCAGCAGCTTAGAGGGGTACGGGGAGCTGTTTTTT.